This TCR beta chain was sequenced during a study of blood T cells in healthy people across ages. A J-beta primer mix and a sample-barcoded 5' primer were used in a second PCR of roughly 6 to 12 cycles. TCRdb passed the 5' RACE reads through MiXCR, listing each CDR3 protein once. The sample records roughly 1,100,000 distinct CDR3 sequences, 20% to 25% being singletons. This clonotype turned up a few times. This CDR3 contains 16 residues. CDR1 and CDR2 from the germline V gene are MNHEY and SVGAGI. With 2 bases removed from V and 5 bases from J, the gap between germline ends came to 18 bases. The same data also contributed to another study, on T cells of mothers and their children. As that study records: Versus unrelated pairs, overlap was slightly higher in related mother-child pairs, without reaching significance.

This sequence was found in a girl under 10 years old in good health. The V and J genes are TRBV6-5 and TRBJ2-5; weak D call: TRBD2 (7 bases). Material for sequencing was blood. The CDR3 region has the DNA TGTGCCAGCAGTTACAGGGGGGGGGTAAGAGGCGAGACCCAGTACTTC. This codes for CASSYRGGVRGETQYF.